One and the same sample provided the 21 T cell receptor beta chains below, sequenced in a study of CD8 T cells in ankylosing spondylitis. Findings and limits, study-wide: One TCR beta motif, made up of about 8 highly homologous variants, appeared characteristic of ankylosing spondylitis blood.

The antigens of these receptors remain unknown. From the 5' RACE reads, TCRdb called clonotypes with MiXCR, one entry per CDR3 protein. The sample records around 540,000 distinct CDR3 sequences, about 13% being singletons. Sequenced input: blood, either unsorted or a sorted T cell fraction (not recorded which). The receptors derive from a male donor with ankylosing spondylitis.

The genes are TRBV10-1 and TRBJ2-3; D could derive from TRBD1 or TRBD2 (5 bases each). V was clipped by 3 bases and J by 8 bases, with 18 bases between them. Per the germline V gene, CDR1 is WNHNN and CDR2 is SYGVQD (reference sequence). The CDR3 is made up of 15 amino acids. The CDR3 sequence: CASSDGTQIPFTQYF. The CDR3 nucleotides read TGCGCCAGCAGTGATGGGACCCAAATACCTTTTACGCAGTATTTT.

In its sample, this clonotype was seen a few times. The CDR3 DNA reads as TGTGCCAGCAGCCTAAACCTACAGGGACGAGATACGCAGTATTTT. It translates to CASSLNLQGRDTQYF. The chain couples TRBV3-1 to TRBJ2-3; a weak D match, TRBD1 (6 bases). CDR1 is LGHDT, CDR2 YNNKEL, per germline (reference sequence). Trimming removed 4 bases from V and 5 bases from J, with 16 bases in between. There are 15 residues in the CDR3.

This clonotype was found many times. The chain couples TRBV7-9 to TRBJ2-7; D gene unclear. Germline V gene data show CDR1 as SEHNR and CDR2 as FQNEAQ (reference sequence). The CDR3 consists of 13 residues. The germline V and J ends were trimmed by 1 base and 2 bases, with 6 bases remaining between them. The CDR3 spells CASSLGATYEQYF. The CDR3 DNA reads TGTGCCAGCAGCTTAGGAGCTACCTACGAGCAGTACTTC.

This clonotype was seen more than once but under ten times. The V call is TRBV4-1, the J call TRBJ1-4; D is possibly TRBD1 (5 bases). V was trimmed by 4 bases and J by 6 bases, leaving 9 bases between them. The CDR3 contains 13 residues. CDR1 is MGHRA, CDR2 YSYEKL, per germline. The CDR3 nucleotides read TGCGCCAGCAGCCTGAGGGGAGATGAAAAACTGTTTTTT. Encoded protein: CASSLRGDEKLFF.

This clonotype has more than one count but fewer than ten. The chain carries TRBV20-1 and TRBJ1-6, with D perhaps TRBD1 (6 bases). The V and J ends lost 3 bases and 8 bases respectively, with 11 bases between them. CDR3 length: 13 amino acids. CDR1 and CDR2 (germline): DFQATT, SNEGSKA (reference sequence). CDR3 sequence (DNA): TGCAGTGCTAGGGGGGGGGCGGATTCACCCCTCCACTTT. Its protein is CSARGGADSPLHF.

This sequence joins TRBV13 and TRBJ2-5, with 14 bases aligning to TRBD2. V dropped 5 bases and J dropped 5; count of bases not matched to a gene: 7. Germline V gene lookup returns CDR1 PRHDT and CDR2 FYEKMQ (reference sequence). The CDR3 sequence is 16 residues long. CDR3 DNA sequence: TGTGCCAGCAGCCCTGGGACTAGCGGGAGAGGGGAGACCCAGTACTTC. Residues: CASSPGTSGRGETQYF. The full variable domain, with the rest looked up from reference TRBV13 and TRBJ2-5, is AAGVIQSPRHLIKEKRETATLKCYPIPRHDTVYWYQQGPGQDPQFLISFYEKMQSDKGSIPDRFSAQQFSDYHSELNMSSLELGDSALYFCASSPGTSGRGETQYFGPGTRLLVL.

This clonotype occurred many times. The chain combines TRBV12-3 or TRBV12-4 with TRBJ2-3; 10 bases match TRBD2. V gave up 7 bases and J gave up 0 bases; unmatched junction bases: 4. This CDR3 is built from 15 residues. The CDR3 sequence: CASTVTSGSTDTQYF. The CDR3 region has the DNA TGTGCCAGCACCGTGACTAGCGGGAGCACAGATACGCAGTATTTT.

This clonotype was picked up a small number of times. The chain carries TRBV29-1 and TRBJ2-3, with 7 bases identical to TRBD2. From germline, CDR1 is SQVTM and CDR2 ANQGSEA. The V gene end was trimmed by 6 bases and the J gene end by 4 bases; junction bases not matched to a gene: 13. There are 15 residues in the CDR3. CDR3 amino acids: CSVLAGRTGADTQYF. The CDR3 nucleotides are TGCAGCGTATTAGCGGGTCGAACCGGGGCAGATACGCAGTATTTT.

This clonotype was counted once. The V call is TRBV20-1, the J call TRBJ1-6, with TRBD1 as a possible D gene (5 bases). Germline assignment: CDR1 DFQATT and CDR2 SNEGSKA (reference sequence). The CDR3 is 14 amino acids. The V and J ends lost 6 bases and 8 bases respectively, with 17 bases between them. CDR3 bases: TGCAGTGCCTTACGCGGGGGGATGGATTCACCCCTCCACTTT. Translation: CSALRGGMDSPLHF.

In this sample, this clonotype turned up a few times. The V gene is TRBV6-4, the J gene TRBJ2-3; TRBD2 agrees at 9 bases. Germline trimming cut 3 bases from V and 3 bases from J; bases unmatched to any gene: 4. Germline lookup yields CDR1 MRHNA and CDR2 SNTAGT. The CDR3 is 15 residues long. The CDR3 protein is CASSEGSGRTDTQYF. CDR3 DNA: TGTGCCAGCAGTGAAGGTAGCGGGAGAACAGATACGCAGTATTTT.

This clonotype was found a few times. J is TRBJ2-1 and V is TRBV20-1; 10 nucleotides align to TRBD2. CDR1 and CDR2 (germline): DFQATT, SNEGSKA (reference sequence). The length of the CDR3 is 15 residues. The V gene end was trimmed by 2 bases and the J gene end by 6 bases; junction bases not matched to a gene: 7. The chain's CDR3 is CSARPLAGVTNEQFF. The CDR3 DNA follows: TGCAGTGCTAGACCCCTAGCGGGAGTTACCAATGAGCAGTTCTTC.

V and J are TRBV20-1 and TRBJ2-7; 7 nucleotides align to TRBD1. Germline-derived CDR1 and CDR2 are DFQATT and SNEGSKA (reference sequence). CDR3 length: 17 amino acids. V lost 6 bases, J lost 4 bases, and 21 bases stayed unmatched. The CDR3 reads CSAGTVGPAGQGYEQYF. CDR3 in DNA: TGCAGTGCCGGGACAGTCGGACCAGCTGGGCAAGGGTACGAGCAGTACTTC.

The chain has TRBV6-5 and TRBJ1-5; the D gene is possibly TRBD1 (6 bases). V was cut by 0 bases and J by 6 bases, with 12 bases left in between. Looked up from germline, CDR1 is MNHEY and CDR2 is SVGAGI. The CDR3 contains 15 residues. CDR3 loop: CASSYSKGEGQPQHF. The CDR3 DNA sequence: TGTGCCAGCAGTTACTCGAAGGGGGAAGGTCAGCCCCAGCATTTT.

This clonotype was picked up a small number of times. The V and J genes are TRBV28 and TRBJ2-1, with 8 bases aligning to TRBD2. The CDR3 length is 14 residues. Germline CDR1 is MDHEN and CDR2 is SYDVKM. After removal of 10 bases from V and 0 bases from J, the junction contained 5 bases not matched to a gene. The CDR3, as DNA: TGTGCCACCCTAAGCGGGAGCTCCTACAATGAGCAGTTCTTC. It encodes CATLSGSSYNEQFF.

This clonotype showed up many times. The rearrangement uses TRBV5-1 and TRBJ2-2; TRBD1 matches 9 bases. V lost 2 bases, J lost 0 bases, and 2 bases stayed unmatched. Germline assignment: CDR1 SGHRS and CDR2 YFSETQ. This CDR3 comprises 16 residues. Here the CDR3 reads CASSFTGGSNTGELFF. In DNA, the CDR3 is TGCGCCAGCAGCTTCACAGGGGGCTCGAACACCGGGGAGCTGTTTTTT.

The chain links TRBV18 to TRBJ2-1, with D possibly matching TRBD1 (6 bases). Per the germline V gene, CDR1 is KGHSH and CDR2 is LQKENI. This CDR3 is 15 amino acids long. V lost 3 bases to trimming and J lost 8 bases, with 17 bases between them. For the CDR3, the DNA is TGTGCCAGCTCACCGGCAGGGGCTCGGGTTCATGAGCAGTTCTTC. Protein: CASSPAGARVHEQFF.

The chain couples TRBV6-1 to TRBJ1-1; D remains ambiguous. The CDR3 covers 13 residues. Per the germline V gene, CDR1 is MNHNS and CDR2 is SASEGT. V dropped 4 bases and J dropped 1 base, with 7 bases sitting between them. CDR3 nucleotide sequence: TGTGCCAGCAGTGGGGTTGGGAACACTGAAGCTTTCTTT. Its translation is CASSGVGNTEAFF.

The V and J genes are TRBV7-8 and TRBJ1-4; the D is unclear. Between the trimmed V and J ends, which lost 2 bases and 0 bases, there was a span of 10 bases. The CDR3 has 16 amino acids. In germline, CDR1 is SGHVS, CDR2 FQNEAQ. The CDR3 sequence is CASSLNRDATNEKLFF. The CDR3 DNA is TGTGCCAGCAGCTTAAATAGAGATGCAACTAATGAAAAACTGTTTTTT.

This clonotype was recorded at least ten times. This rearrangement joins TRBV3-1 to TRBJ1-3; D unresolved. The CDR3 is 13 residues long. Between the trimmed V and J ends, which lost 7 bases and 0 bases, there was a span of 7 bases. CDR1 is LGHDT and CDR2 is YNNKEL in the germline V gene (reference sequence). This chain's CDR3 is CASIDGSGNTIYF. The CDR3 bases are TGTGCCAGCATTGACGGCTCTGGAAACACCATATATTTT.

This clonotype was seen more than once but under ten times. The chain is built from TRBV5-6 and TRBJ2-1; D gene ambiguous. V gave up 0 bases and J gave up 2 bases, with 12 bases separating them. The CDR3 length is 16 residues. Germline values: CDR1 SGHDT, CDR2 YYEEEE. CDR3 amino acids: CASSLDGSPAYNEQFF. In DNA, the CDR3 is TGTGCCAGCAGCTTGGACGGATCCCCCGCCTACAATGAGCAGTTCTTC.

This clonotype was counted ten times or more. V is TRBV5-1 and J is TRBJ2-6; 11 nucleotides line up with TRBD2. The CDR3 loop spans 18 amino acids. The junction had 6 bases not matched to a gene; V was cut back by 4 bases and J by 0 bases. From germline, CDR1 is SGHRS and CDR2 YFSETQ. The CDR3 loop reads CASSPGTSGFSGANVLTF. CDR3 DNA sequence: TGCGCCAGCAGCCCAGGGACTAGCGGATTCTCTGGGGCCAACGTCCTGACTTTC.